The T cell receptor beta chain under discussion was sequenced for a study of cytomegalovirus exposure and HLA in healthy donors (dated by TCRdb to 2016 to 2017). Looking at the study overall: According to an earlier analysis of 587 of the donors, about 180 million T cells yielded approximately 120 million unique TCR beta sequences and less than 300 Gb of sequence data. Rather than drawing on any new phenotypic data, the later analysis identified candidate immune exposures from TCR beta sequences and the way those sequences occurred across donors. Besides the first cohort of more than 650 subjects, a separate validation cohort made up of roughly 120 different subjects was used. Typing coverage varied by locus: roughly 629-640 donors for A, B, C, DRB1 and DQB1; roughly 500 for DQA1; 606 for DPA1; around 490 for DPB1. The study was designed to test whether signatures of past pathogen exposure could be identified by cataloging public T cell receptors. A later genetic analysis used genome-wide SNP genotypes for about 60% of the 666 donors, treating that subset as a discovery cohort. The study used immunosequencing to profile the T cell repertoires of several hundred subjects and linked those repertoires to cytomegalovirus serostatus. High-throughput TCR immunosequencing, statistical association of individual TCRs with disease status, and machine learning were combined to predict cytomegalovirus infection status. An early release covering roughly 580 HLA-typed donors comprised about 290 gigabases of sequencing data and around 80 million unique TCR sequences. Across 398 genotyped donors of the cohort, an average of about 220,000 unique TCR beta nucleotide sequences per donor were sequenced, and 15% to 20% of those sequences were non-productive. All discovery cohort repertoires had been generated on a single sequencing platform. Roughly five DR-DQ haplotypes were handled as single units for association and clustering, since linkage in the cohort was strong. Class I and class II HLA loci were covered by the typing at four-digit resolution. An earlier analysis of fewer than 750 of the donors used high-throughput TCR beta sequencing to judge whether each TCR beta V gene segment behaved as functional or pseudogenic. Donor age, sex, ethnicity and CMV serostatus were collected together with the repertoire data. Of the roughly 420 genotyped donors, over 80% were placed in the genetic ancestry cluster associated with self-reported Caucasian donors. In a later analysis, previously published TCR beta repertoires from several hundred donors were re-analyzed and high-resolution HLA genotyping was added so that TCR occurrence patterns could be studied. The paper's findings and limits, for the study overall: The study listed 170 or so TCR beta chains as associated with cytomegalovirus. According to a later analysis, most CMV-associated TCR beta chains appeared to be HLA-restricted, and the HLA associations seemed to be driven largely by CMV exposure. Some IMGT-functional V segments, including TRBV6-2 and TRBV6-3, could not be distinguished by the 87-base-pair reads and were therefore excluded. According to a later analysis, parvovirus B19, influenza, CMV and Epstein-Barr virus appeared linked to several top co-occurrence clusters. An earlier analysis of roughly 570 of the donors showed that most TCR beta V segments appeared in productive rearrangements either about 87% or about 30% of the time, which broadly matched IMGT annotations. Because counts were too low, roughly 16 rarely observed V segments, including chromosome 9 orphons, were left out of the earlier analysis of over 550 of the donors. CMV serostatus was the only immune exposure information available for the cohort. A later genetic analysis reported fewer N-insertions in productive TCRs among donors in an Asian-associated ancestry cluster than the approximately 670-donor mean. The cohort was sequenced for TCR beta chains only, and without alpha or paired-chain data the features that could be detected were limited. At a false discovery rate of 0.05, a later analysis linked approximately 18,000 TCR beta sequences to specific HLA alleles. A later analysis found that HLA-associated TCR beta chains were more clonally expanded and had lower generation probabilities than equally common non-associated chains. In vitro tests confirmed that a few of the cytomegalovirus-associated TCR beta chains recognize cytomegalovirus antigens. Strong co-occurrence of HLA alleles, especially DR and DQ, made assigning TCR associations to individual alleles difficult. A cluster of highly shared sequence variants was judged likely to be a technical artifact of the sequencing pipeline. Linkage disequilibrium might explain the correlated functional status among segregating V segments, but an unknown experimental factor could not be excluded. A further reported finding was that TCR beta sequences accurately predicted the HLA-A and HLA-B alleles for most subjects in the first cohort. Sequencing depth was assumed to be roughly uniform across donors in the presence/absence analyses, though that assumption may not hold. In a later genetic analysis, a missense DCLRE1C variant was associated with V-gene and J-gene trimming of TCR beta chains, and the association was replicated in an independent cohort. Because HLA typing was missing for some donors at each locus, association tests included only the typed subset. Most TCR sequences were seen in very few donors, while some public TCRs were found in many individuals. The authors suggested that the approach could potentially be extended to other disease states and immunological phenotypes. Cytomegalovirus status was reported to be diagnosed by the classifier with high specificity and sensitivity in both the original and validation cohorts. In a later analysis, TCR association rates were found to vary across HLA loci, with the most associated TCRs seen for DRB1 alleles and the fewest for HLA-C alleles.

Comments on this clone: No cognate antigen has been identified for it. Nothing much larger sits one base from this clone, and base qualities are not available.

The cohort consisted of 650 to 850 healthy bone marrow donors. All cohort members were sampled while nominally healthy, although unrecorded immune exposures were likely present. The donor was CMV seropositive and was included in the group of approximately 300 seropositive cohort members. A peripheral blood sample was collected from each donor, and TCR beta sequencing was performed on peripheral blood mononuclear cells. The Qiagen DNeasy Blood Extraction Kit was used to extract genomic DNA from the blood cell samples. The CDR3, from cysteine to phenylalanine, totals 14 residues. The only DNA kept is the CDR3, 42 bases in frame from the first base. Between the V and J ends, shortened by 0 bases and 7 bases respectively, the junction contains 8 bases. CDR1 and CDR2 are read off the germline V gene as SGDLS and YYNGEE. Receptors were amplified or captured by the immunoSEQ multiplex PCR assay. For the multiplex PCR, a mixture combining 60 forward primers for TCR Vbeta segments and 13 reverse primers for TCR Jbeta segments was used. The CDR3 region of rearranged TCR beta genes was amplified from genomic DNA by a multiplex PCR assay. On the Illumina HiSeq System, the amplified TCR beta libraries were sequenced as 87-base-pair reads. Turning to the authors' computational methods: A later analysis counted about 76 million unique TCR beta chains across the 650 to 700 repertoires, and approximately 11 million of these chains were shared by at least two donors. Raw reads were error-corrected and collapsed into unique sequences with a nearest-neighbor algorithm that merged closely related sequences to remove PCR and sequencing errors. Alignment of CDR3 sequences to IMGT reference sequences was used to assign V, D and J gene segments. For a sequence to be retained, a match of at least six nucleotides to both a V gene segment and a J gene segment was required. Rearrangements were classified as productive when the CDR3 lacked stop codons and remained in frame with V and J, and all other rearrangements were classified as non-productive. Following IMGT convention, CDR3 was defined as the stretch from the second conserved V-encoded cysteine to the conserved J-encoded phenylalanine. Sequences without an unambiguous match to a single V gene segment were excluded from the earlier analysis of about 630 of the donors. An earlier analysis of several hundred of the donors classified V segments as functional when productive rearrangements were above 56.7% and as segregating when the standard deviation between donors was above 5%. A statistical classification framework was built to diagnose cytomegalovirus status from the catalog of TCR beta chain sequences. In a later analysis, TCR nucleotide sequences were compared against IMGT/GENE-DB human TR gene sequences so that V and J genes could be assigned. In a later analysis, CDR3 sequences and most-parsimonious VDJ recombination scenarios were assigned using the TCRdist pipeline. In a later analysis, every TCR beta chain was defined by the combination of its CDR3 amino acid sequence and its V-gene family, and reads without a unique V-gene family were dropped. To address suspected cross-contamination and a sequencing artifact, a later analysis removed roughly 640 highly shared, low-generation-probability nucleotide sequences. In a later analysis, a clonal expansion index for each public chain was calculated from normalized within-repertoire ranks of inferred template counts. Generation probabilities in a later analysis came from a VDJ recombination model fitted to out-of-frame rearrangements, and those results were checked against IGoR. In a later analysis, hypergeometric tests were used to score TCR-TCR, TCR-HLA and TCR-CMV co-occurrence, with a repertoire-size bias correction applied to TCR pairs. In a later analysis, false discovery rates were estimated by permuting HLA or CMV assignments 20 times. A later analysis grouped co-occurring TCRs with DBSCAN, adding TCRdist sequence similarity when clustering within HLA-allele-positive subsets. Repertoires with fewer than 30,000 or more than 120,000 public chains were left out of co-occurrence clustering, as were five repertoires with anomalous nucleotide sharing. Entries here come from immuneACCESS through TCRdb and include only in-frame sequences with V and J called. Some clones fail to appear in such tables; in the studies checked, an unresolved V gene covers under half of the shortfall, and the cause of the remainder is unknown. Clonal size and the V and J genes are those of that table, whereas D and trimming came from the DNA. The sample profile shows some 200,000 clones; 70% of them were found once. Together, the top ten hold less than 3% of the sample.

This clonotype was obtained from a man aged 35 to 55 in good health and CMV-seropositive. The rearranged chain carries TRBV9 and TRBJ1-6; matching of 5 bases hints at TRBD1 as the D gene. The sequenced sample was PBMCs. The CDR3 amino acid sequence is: CASSVGGLNSPLHF. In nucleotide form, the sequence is TGTGCCAGCAGCGTAGGGGGCCTAAATTCACCCCTCCACTTT.